Shown below are 27 T cell receptor beta chains from a single sample sequenced in a study of Ad26.COV2.S vaccination and SARS-CoV-2 variants. Treatment: approximately 18 received Ad26.COV2.S at low or high dose, single or two shots; about five received placebo; per-sample allocation not given. At day 63 after the first vaccine or placebo injection, samples were drawn. The method was immunoSEQ multiplex PCR; TCRdb's version includes in-frame clones alone and lacks a portion of them. The sample holds about 350,000 clones, about 88% seen once. The sequences come from peripheral blood, collected in a trial of Ad26.COV2.S vaccine versus placebo. The receptors come from a person aged 18 to 65 who received the Ad26.COV2.S COVID-19 vaccine or a placebo.

The J gene is TRBJ2-5, the V gene TRBV6-5; the D is unclear. Between the trimmed V and J ends, which lost 6 bases and 0 bases, there was a span of 8 bases. The CDR3 has 13 amino acids. Looked up from germline, CDR1 is MNHEY and CDR2 is SVGAGI. DNA for the CDR3: TGTGCCAGCAGGAGACACAACCAAGAGACCCAGTACTTC. It yields the protein CASRRHNQETQYF.

The table lists this clone with a few counts. This sequence joins TRBV28 and TRBJ1-4; D remains unclear. The CDR3 length is 13 residues. Germline CDR1 and CDR2: MDHEN and SYDVKM. Trimming left V 7 bases short and J 8 bases short, with 14 bases between. CDR3 nucleotides: TGTGCCAGCACCTACTATCAAGGGGAAAAACTGTTTTTT. This gives the protein CASTYYQGEKLFF.

This sequence joins TRBV27 and TRBJ2-2, with D perhaps matching TRBD2 (7 bases). The V gene's germline CDR1 is MNHEY and CDR2 SMNVEV (reference sequence). The length of the CDR3 is 14 residues. Between the trimmed V and J ends, which lost 8 bases and 2 bases, there was a span of 12 bases. The chain's CDR3 is CASLGGVNTGELFF. CDR3 bases: TGTGCCAGCTTAGGGGGGGTTAACACCGGGGAGCTGTTTTTT.

This sequence joins TRBV7-6 and TRBJ1-2, with 11 positions matching TRBD1. CDR1 is SGHVS, CDR2 FNYEAQ, per germline. The CDR3 extends over 14 amino acids. V gave up 5 bases and J gave up 4 bases; unmatched junction bases: 3. CDR3 sequence: CASSPGTGGYGYTF. CDR3 nucleotides: TGTGCCAGCAGCCCAGGGACAGGGGGCTATGGCTACACCTTC.

The rearrangement uses TRBV7-9 and TRBJ1-1; D unresolved. This CDR3 comprises 13 residues. Germline V lookup: CDR1 SEHNR, CDR2 FQNEAQ (reference sequence). V was cut by 1 base and J by 1 base, with 4 bases left in between. The CDR3 bases are TGTGCCAGCAGCTTAGACAGGAACACTGAAGCTTTCTTT. It yields the protein CASSLDRNTEAFF.

The CDR3 loop is CASSDRIFGYTF. The CDR3, as DNA: TGTGCCAGCAGCGACAGGATCTTTGGCTACACCTTC. The V gene is TRBV28, the J gene TRBJ1-2; D is possibly TRBD1 (6 bases). The CDR3 spans 12 residues. Between the trimmed V and J ends, which lost 6 bases and 7 bases, there was a span of 12 bases. CDR1 is MDHEN and CDR2 is SYDVKM in the germline V gene.

The chain links TRBV3-1 (or the pseudogene TRBV3-2) to TRBJ2-5; tentative D call: TRBD2 (5 bases). V lost 3 bases, J lost 5 bases, and 16 bases lay in between. Germline V lookup: CDR1 LGHDT, CDR2 YNNKEL (reference sequence). There are 15 residues in the CDR3. The CDR3 DNA follows: TGTGCCAGCAGCCAGGCCCCGCGGGCTGGGGAGACCCAGTACTTC. Protein product: CASSQAPRAGETQYF.

The CDR3 region has the DNA TGCGCCAGCAGCTCGACTCTCTACGAGCAGTACTTC. It is translated as CASSSTLYEQYF. The gene calls are TRBV5-1 and TRBJ2-7; D unclear. Per the germline V gene, CDR1 is SGHRS and CDR2 is YFSETQ. The CDR3 spans 12 residues. V lost 3 bases to trimming and J lost 3 bases, with 7 bases between them.

This chain joins TRBV9 and TRBJ1-5, with D possibly matching TRBD1 (5 bases). The V gene lost 4 bases and the J gene lost 5 bases, with 13 bases spanning the gap. Germline CDR1 SGDLS, CDR2 YYNGEE. This CDR3 spans 14 amino acids. The CDR3 DNA is TGTGCCAGCAGCCCTAGTGTGGGGGATCAGCCCCAGCATTTT. Its translation is CASSPSVGDQPQHF.

V gene TRBV10-3 combines with J gene TRBJ1-2, with D possibly TRBD1 on 5 matching bases. This CDR3 is built from 12 residues. Trimming cost V 7 bases and J 2 bases, with 8 bases left between them. Germline V gives CDR1 ENHRY, CDR2 SYGVKD. For the CDR3, the DNA is TGTGCCATCAACCCAGGGAACTATGGCTACACCTTC. Protein product: CAINPGNYGYTF.

The genes are TRBV4-3 and TRBJ2-7; the D gene could be TRBD1 or TRBD2 (5 bases each). The CDR3 totals 15 residues. CDR1 and CDR2 from the germline V gene are LGHNA and YSLEER. V dropped 0 bases and J dropped 4 bases, with 13 bases sitting between them. In DNA, the CDR3 is TGCGCCAGCAGCCAAGATATGGGGGTGGGATACGAGCAGTACTTC. It encodes CASSQDMGVGYEQYF.

The rearrangement joins TRBV3-1 (or the pseudogene TRBV3-2) to TRBJ2-6, with D uncertain. CDR1 and CDR2 (germline): LGHDT, YNNKEL (reference sequence). V was cut by 5 bases and J by 2 bases, with 10 bases left in between. This CDR3 has 15 amino acids. The CDR3 spells CASSTQPAGANVLTF. The CDR3 DNA sequence: TGTGCCAGCAGCACCCAACCCGCTGGGGCCAACGTCCTGACTTTC.

V usage is TRBV14 and J usage is TRBJ2-7; D is unresolved. The CDR3 loop spans 11 amino acids. Trimming shortened V by 5 bases and J by 11 bases, and 13 bases separated the two germline ends. Germline CDR1 and CDR2: SGHDN and FVKESK. CDR3 region: CASSSSYGEYF. DNA of the CDR3: TGTGCCAGCAGCAGCAGCTATGGGGAGTACTTC.

The gene calls are TRBV7-8 and TRBJ2-3, with D possibly being TRBD1 (6 bases). The CDR3 contains 16 residues. Germline values: CDR1 SGHVS, CDR2 FQNEAQ. The V and J ends lost 1 base and 3 bases respectively, with 14 bases between them. This CDR3 reads CASSLGQGSSTDTQYF. The CDR3 DNA reads as TGTGCCAGCAGCTTAGGGCAGGGGTCAAGTACAGATACGCAGTATTTT.

V usage is TRBV9 and J usage is TRBJ1-1; TRBD1 matches 12 bases. CDR3 size: 15 residues. Germline CDR1 is SGDLS and CDR2 is YYNGEE. The V and J ends lost 3 bases and 4 bases, in that order; junction bases with no gene match: 4. The DNA of the CDR3 is TGTGCCAGCAGCGCGGGACAGGGGGCGGGCACTGAAGCTTTCTTT. Its translation is CASSAGQGAGTEAFF.

A note on this clone: A single base separates this from a much larger clone, so it may be a read error. This rearrangement joins TRBV12-3 or TRBV12-4 to TRBJ2-1, with D possibly being TRBD2 (5 bases). The length of the CDR3 is 12 residues. The V gene lost 5 bases and the J gene lost 3 bases, with 5 bases spanning the gap. The chain's CDR3 is CASSRDYNEQFF. The CDR3 DNA is TGTGCCAGCAGTCGGGACTACAATGAGCAGTTCTTC.

The V gene is TRBV5-4, the J gene TRBJ1-4; TRBD1 matches 7 bases. CDR1 is SGHNT and CDR2 is YYREEE in the germline V gene (reference sequence). This CDR3 has 16 amino acids. V was pared by 4 bases and J by 10 bases, with 16 bases of the junction left unmatched. CDR3 sequence (DNA): TGTGCCAGCAGCCATTGGGACAGCCGGGGGGAGGGAAAACTGTTTTTT. Translated, it gives CASSHWDSRGEGKLFF.

The chain is built from TRBV6-5 and TRBJ1-2; 9 nucleotides align to TRBD1. The CDR3 loop spans 15 amino acids. The V and J ends lost 5 bases and 5 bases, in that order; junction bases with no gene match: 9. Germline-derived CDR1 and CDR2 are MNHEY and SVGAGI. The CDR3 loop reads CASSPRTGVFYGYTF. CDR3 in DNA: TGTGCCAGCAGTCCTAGGACAGGGGTTTTTTATGGCTACACCTTC.

The chain combines TRBV4-3 with TRBJ2-3, with D unresolved. Looked up from germline, CDR1 is LGHNA and CDR2 is YSLEER. V gave up 0 bases and J gave up 5 bases, with 12 bases separating them. The CDR3 loop spans 15 amino acids. The CDR3 region is CASSQDYLTRDTQYF. The CDR3 region has the DNA TGCGCCAGCAGCCAAGATTATCTAACGAGAGATACGCAGTATTTT.

The chain is built from TRBV3-1 (or the pseudogene TRBV3-2) and TRBJ1-1, with D unresolved. From germline, CDR1 is LGHDT and CDR2 YNNKEL (reference sequence). This CDR3 has 12 amino acids. V was shortened by 6 bases and J by 2 bases, with 7 bases between the two germline ends. The CDR3 here is CASRDTNTEAFF. In DNA, the CDR3 is TGTGCCAGCAGGGATACTAACACTGAAGCTTTCTTT.

The chain combines TRBV7-2 with TRBJ2-2; possibly TRBD2 for D (5 bases). The germline V gene has CDR1 SGHTA and CDR2 FQGNSA. Trimming left V 4 bases short and J 1 base short, with 13 bases between. CDR3 size: 16 residues. The CDR3 nucleotides read TGTGCCAGCAGCTCTTACACGGGGAAGAACACCGGGGAGCTGTTTTTT. This sequence encodes CASSSYTGKNTGELFF. The full variable domain, in which reference TRBV7-2 and TRBJ2-2 provide the parts outside the CDR3, is GAGVSQSPSNKVTEKGKDVELRCDPISGHTALYWYRQSLGQGLEFLIYFQGNSAPDKSGLPSDRFSAERTGGSVSTLTIQRTQQEDSAVYLCASSSYTGKNTGELFFGEGSRLTVL.

This clone was counted between two and nine times. The chain is built from TRBV9 and TRBJ2-2; D uncertain. In germline, CDR1 is SGDLS, CDR2 YYNGEE. This CDR3 region has 16 residues. The V end lost 0 bases, the J end lost 1 base, and 10 bases lay between the germline ends. This CDR3 is CASSVASSLNTGELFF. CDR3 DNA: TGTGCCAGCAGCGTAGCTTCATCCCTGAACACCGGGGAGCTGTTTTTT.

The J gene is TRBJ2-7, the V gene TRBV18, with D perhaps TRBD1 or TRBD2 (5 bases each). V was trimmed by 2 bases and J by 4 bases, leaving 12 bases between them. CDR3 length: 14 residues. CDR1 and CDR2 (germline): KGHSH, LQKENI. The CDR3 nucleotides read TGTGCCAGCTCACCAGGGGACGGCGGTTACGAGCAGTACTTC. Amino acid sequence: CASSPGDGGYEQYF.

This clone was observed a few times. This rearrangement joins TRBV19 to TRBJ1-1; possible D gene TRBD1, 6 bases. This CDR3 spans 14 amino acids. Germline CDR1 and CDR2: LNHDA and SQIVND (reference sequence). The germline V and J ends were trimmed by 2 bases and 5 bases, with 12 bases remaining between them. DNA of the CDR3: TGTGCCAGTAGTATATTTGGACAGAGGACTGAAGCTTTCTTT. Its translation: CASSIFGQRTEAFF.

This clone was detected a few times. The chain is built from TRBV7-9 and TRBJ2-7; 9 positions match TRBD2. CDR3 length: 15 amino acids. J gave up 4 bases and V 5 bases, and 9 bases lay outside the gene matches. Germline V gives CDR1 SEHNR, CDR2 FQNEAQ (reference sequence). The CDR3, as DNA: TGTGCCAGCAGCCCCGGGGCGGGGGGGCCGTACGAGCAGTACTTC. Amino acid sequence: CASSPGAGGPYEQYF.

This clone was detected once. The V call is TRBV30, the J call TRBJ1-5; 11 bases fit TRBD1. With 3 bases clipped from V and 1 base from J, the junction kept 2 bases outside the gene matches. This CDR3 is built from 15 residues. The V gene's germline CDR1 is GTSNPN and CDR2 SVGIG (reference sequence). CDR3 in amino acids: CAWRGQGGSNQPQHF. As DNA, the CDR3 is TGTGCCTGGAGGGGACAGGGGGGGAGCAATCAGCCCCAGCATTTT.

The chain links TRBV7-9 to TRBJ1-2; D is possibly TRBD1 (6 bases). V lost 8 bases and J 4 bases, leaving 11 bases between the germline ends. The CDR3 consists of 12 residues. Germline lookup yields CDR1 SEHNR and CDR2 FQNEAQ (reference sequence). The CDR3 nucleotides are TGTGCCAGCCTCCGGGACACCTATGGCTACACCTTC. Its protein is CASLRDTYGYTF.